Each of the 24 T cell receptor beta chains below was sequenced from the same sample in a study of OX40 agonist ivuxolimab in advanced cancers. Here immunoSEQ multiplex PCR was the method, and the copy in TCRdb shows in-frame clones only, minus some. Here the sample spans roughly 89,000 clones, roughly 93% being singletons. The sample here was CD4+ or CD8+ T cells sorted from blood, taken in a trial of the OX40 agonist ivuxolimab. Receptors were obtained from an adult with an advanced solid tumor such as melanoma, head and neck, liver or kidney cancer.

This clone has just a few counts. V and J are TRBV4-1 and TRBJ2-7, with a weak D call TRBD2 (5 bases). Germline CDR1 and CDR2: MGHRA and YSYEKL. Trimming cost V 4 bases and J 7 bases, with 17 bases left between them. The CDR3 is made up of 14 amino acids. The CDR3: CASSPPGLPGEQYF. CDR3 nucleotides: TGCGCCAGCAGCCCCCCCGGGCTCCCGGGGGAGCAGTACTTC.

The rearrangement joins TRBV7-9 to TRBJ1-2, with no clear D. CDR3 size: 13 residues. Germline V gives CDR1 SEHNR, CDR2 FQNEAQ (reference sequence). V gave up 1 base and J gave up 3 bases, with 6 bases separating them. The CDR3 sequence: CASSLDSYYGYTF. The CDR3 bases are TGTGCCAGCAGCTTAGACAGCTACTATGGCTACACCTTC.

V and J are TRBV6-5 and TRBJ2-5, with 7 nucleotides matching TRBD1. V was pared by 7 bases and J by 2 bases, with 4 bases of the junction left unmatched. Germline CDR1 MNHEY, CDR2 SVGAGI. CDR3 length: 13 residues. This CDR3 is CASKVRGQETQYF. CDR3 nucleotides: TGTGCCAGCAAGGTCAGGGGGCAAGAGACCCAGTACTTC.

Worth noting for this clone: The same CDR3 also results from other DNA sequences found in this sample. The rearrangement joins TRBV18 to TRBJ2-1; D possibly corresponds to TRBD2 (6 bases). Germline CDR1 is KGHSH and CDR2 is LQKENI. The CDR3 contains 14 residues. V lost 3 bases to trimming and J lost 5 bases, with 11 bases between them. The chain's CDR3 is CASSPLTRNNEQFF. Here the CDR3 DNA reads TGTGCCAGCTCACCTCTGACTAGAAACAATGAGCAGTTCTTC.

This chain uses TRBV9 with TRBJ2-7; tentative D call: TRBD1 (6 bases). CDR1 is SGDLS, CDR2 YYNGEE, per germline. Trimming pared 0 bases from V and 0 bases from J, leaving 10 bases between. The CDR3 length is 15 residues. The chain's CDR3 is CASSVEGHHSYEQYF. DNA for the CDR3: TGTGCCAGCAGCGTAGAGGGACATCACTCCTACGAGCAGTACTTC.

The V and J genes are TRBV9 and TRBJ2-1, with D possibly being TRBD1 (5 bases). The CDR3 contains 12 residues. Trimming took off 0 bases at V and 8 bases at J, with 6 bases between the two ends. Germline V gives CDR1 SGDLS, CDR2 YYNGEE. The CDR3 is CASSVAGYEQFF. In DNA, the CDR3 is TGTGCCAGCAGCGTAGCAGGGTATGAGCAGTTCTTC.

This sequence joins TRBV19 and TRBJ2-5, with 9 nucleotides matching TRBD2. Trimming cost V 5 bases and J 6 bases; bases outside gene matches: 13. The germline V gene encodes CDR1 LNHDA and CDR2 SQIVND (reference sequence). The CDR3 is 16 amino acids. The CDR3 is CASSLGSGRGTKTQYF. The CDR3 coding sequence is TGTGCCAGTAGTCTTGGTAGCGGGAGAGGGACTAAGACCCAGTACTTC.

The rearrangement joins TRBV2 to TRBJ2-1; D may match TRBD1 or TRBD2 (6 bases each). Germline V gives CDR1 SNHLY, CDR2 FYNNEI. Trimming removed 2 bases from V and 1 base from J, with 12 bases in between. The CDR3 covers 16 residues. The CDR3 region is CASSESLGGSYNEQFF. In DNA form, the CDR3 reads TGTGCCAGCAGTGAAAGCCTAGGGGGGTCCTACAATGAGCAGTTCTTC.

The chain has TRBV5-4 and TRBJ2-3; 14 bases fit TRBD2. V dropped 4 bases and J dropped 4; count of bases not matched to a gene: 8. Germline CDR1 is SGHNT and CDR2 is YYREEE (reference sequence). The CDR3 sequence is 17 residues long. Here the CDR3 DNA reads TGTGCCAGCAGCCACGCCCCGGGACTAGCGGGAGCAGATACGCAGTATTTT. Amino acids: CASSHAPGLAGADTQYF. The full variable domain, with the rest looked up from reference TRBV5-4 and TRBJ2-3, is ETGVTQSPTHLIKTRGQQVTLRCSSQSGHNTVSWYQQALGQGPQFIFQYYREEENGRGNFPPRFSGLQFPNYSSELNVNALELDDSALYLCASSHAPGLAGADTQYFGPGTRLTVL.

V and J are TRBV7-9 and TRBJ2-7, with 7 nucleotides matching TRBD1. This CDR3 is built from 16 residues. V lost 5 bases and J lost 1; bases outside the gene matches: 11. Germline CDR1 and CDR2: SEHNR and FQNEAQ (reference sequence). The CDR3 bases are TGTGCCAGCAGCGGCGACAGGGAAGCCCTTTCCTACGAGCAGTACTTC. Translation gives CASSGDREALSYEQYF.

The chain joins TRBV4-3 to TRBJ2-1, with 7 bases that match TRBD2. Trimming removed 8 bases from V and 0 bases from J; junction bases left unmatched: 10. Germline CDR1 LGHNA, CDR2 YSLEER. The length of the CDR3 is 16 residues. CDR3 residues: CASSTRAGSSYNEQFF. The CDR3 DNA sequence: TGCGCCAGCTCGACCAGAGCGGGGAGCTCCTACAATGAGCAGTTCTTC.

This clone has more than one count but fewer than ten. This chain connects TRBV5-4 to TRBJ2-1, with 8 bases fitting TRBD2. CDR1 is SGHNT, CDR2 YYREEE, per germline (reference sequence). The CDR3 has 15 residues. The trim removed 9 bases at V and 0 bases at J, leaving 8 bases unmatched. The CDR3 DNA sequence: TGTGCCATGCGGAGCGGGAGTTTCTCCTACAATGAGCAGTTCTTC. This encodes CAMRSGSFSYNEQFF.

This sequence joins TRBV2 and TRBJ2-1, with 7 bases matching TRBD2. V lost 4 bases and J lost 6; bases outside the gene matches: 3. This CDR3 spans 13 amino acids. CDR1 is SNHLY, CDR2 FYNNEI, per germline. This chain's CDR3 is CASSGLAGNEQFF. The CDR3 DNA sequence: TGTGCCAGCAGTGGACTAGCAGGCAATGAGCAGTTCTTC.

V and J are TRBV11-3 and TRBJ2-1, with TRBD2 identical over 8 bases. The CDR3 has 16 residues. Losses at the gene ends were 5 bases for V and 7 bases for J; bases not matched to a gene: 13. Germline V gene data show CDR1 as SGHNT and CDR2 as YENEEA. The CDR3 protein is CASSPQGSGNVNEQFF. The CDR3 DNA is TGTGCCAGCAGCCCACAAGGTAGCGGGAACGTTAATGAGCAGTTCTTC.

The J gene is TRBJ2-7, the V gene TRBV29-1; no definite D call. V dropped 0 bases and J dropped 1 base, with 4 bases sitting between them. Germline assignment: CDR1 SQVTM and CDR2 ANQGSEA. The CDR3 runs to 12 residues. The CDR3 nucleotides read TGCAGCGTTGAAGACAATTCCTACGAGCAGTACTTC. Encoded protein: CSVEDNSYEQYF.

The chain has TRBV19 and TRBJ2-3; 9 bases align to TRBD2. The CDR3 totals 15 residues. The J segment lost 1 base and the V segment lost 3 bases, leaving 2 bases of the junction unmatched. In germline, CDR1 is LNHDA, CDR2 SQIVND (reference sequence). The CDR3 region has the DNA TGTGCCAGTAGTATGTTAGCGGGAGGCACAGATACGCAGTATTTT. Its translation is CASSMLAGGTDTQYF.

The chain joins TRBV28 to TRBJ2-5; 7 positions agree with TRBD2. Germline assignment: CDR1 MDHEN and CDR2 SYDVKM. Trimming removed 3 bases from V and 7 bases from J; junction bases left unmatched: 14. The CDR3 is made up of 16 amino acids. CDR3 nucleotide sequence: TGTGCCAGCAGTTTTACCCTAGCGAAATCGGGGGGGACCCAGTACTTC. This gives the protein CASSFTLAKSGGTQYF.

This CDR3 is CASSLARGSDTQYF. CDR3 coding DNA: TGTGCCAGCAGCTTAGCTCGCGGGTCAGATACGCAGTATTTT. The rearrangement links TRBV7-8 to TRBJ2-3, with TRBD2 as a possible D gene (5 bases). Between the trimmed V and J ends, which lost 0 bases and 4 bases, there was a span of 8 bases. The CDR3 has 14 residues. CDR1 and CDR2 (germline): SGHVS, FQNEAQ.

The genes are TRBV5-1 and TRBJ2-2; TRBD2 matches at 7 bases. Germline lookup yields CDR1 SGHRS and CDR2 YFSETQ. The CDR3 is 16 residues long. With V trimmed by 2 bases and J by 4 bases, 8 bases remained unmatched. Here the CDR3 reads CASSFRGELPTGELFF. The CDR3 region has the DNA TGCGCCAGCAGCTTCCGGGGGGAGCTTCCCACCGGGGAGCTGTTTTTT.

This rearrangement joins TRBV7-2 to TRBJ2-1, with D possibly matching TRBD2 (5 bases). This CDR3 is built from 15 residues. Trimming pared 0 bases from V and 2 bases from J, leaving 8 bases between. CDR1 is SGHTA, CDR2 FQGNSA, per germline. CDR3 sequence (DNA): TGTGCCAGCAGCTTAGCTGGAGGCACCTACAATGAGCAGTTCTTC. Protein sequence: CASSLAGGTYNEQFF.

This chain joins TRBV18 and TRBJ2-3, with 8 bases fitting TRBD2. Germline-derived CDR1 and CDR2 are KGHSH and LQKENI. The CDR3 has 16 residues. The V and J ends lost 0 bases and 1 base, in that order; junction bases with no gene match: 3. This CDR3 is CASSPPGTRRTDTQYF. The CDR3 DNA follows: TGTGCCAGCTCACCACCCGGGACTAGGCGCACAGATACGCAGTATTTT.

V is TRBV28 and J is TRBJ1-5; D possibly corresponds to TRBD1 (6 bases). The germline gives CDR1 MDHEN, CDR2 SYDVKM. Trimming took off 6 bases at V and 7 bases at J, with 19 bases between the two ends. This CDR3 has 15 amino acids. The CDR3 loop reads CASSPIGGGRQPQHF. CDR3 DNA sequence: TGTGCCAGCAGCCCCATAGGGGGGGGAAGACAGCCCCAGCATTTT.

The chain couples TRBV7-9 to TRBJ2-7; 7 bases match TRBD1. From germline, CDR1 is SEHNR and CDR2 FQNEAQ (reference sequence). The CDR3 contains 16 residues. The V segment lost 3 bases and the J segment 0 bases; nucleotides outside the gene matches: 8. The CDR3: CASSLSRGDSSYEQYF. In DNA, the CDR3 is TGTGCCAGCAGCTTGTCAAGAGGGGACAGCTCCTACGAGCAGTACTTC.

The chain combines TRBV6-5 with TRBJ2-5, with a possible D match to TRBD1 (7 bases). CDR3 size: 14 residues. Germline V gene data show CDR1 as MNHEY and CDR2 as SVGAGI. V lost 10 bases and J 5 bases, leaving 20 bases between the germline ends. CDR3 bases: TGTGCCAACCTAGGACTCCCAGGGGGGGAGACCCAGTACTTC. Translating gives CANLGLPGGETQYF.